The 25 T cell receptor beta chains below all came from one sample that was sequenced in a study of shared clonotypes between healthy human individuals. Method: immunoSEQ multiplex PCR; TCRdb's copy keeps in-frame clones and lacks some. The sample lists hundreds of thousands of clones, roughly 73% occurring once. Sequencing input: memory CD4+ T cells sorted from blood. Subset reported: CD45RA-negative fraction. These TCRs come from a woman aged 25 to 39 in good health.

The V and J genes are TRBV5-1 and TRBJ1-2; TRBD1 is a possible D gene (6 bases). CDR3 size: 14 residues. Trimming stripped 3 bases from V and 8 bases from J, with 17 bases between. Germline V gives CDR1 SGHRS, CDR2 YFSETQ. CDR3 coding DNA: TGCGCCAGCAGCTCACTGGCGGACAGTAGCGGCTACACCTTC. Protein sequence: CASSSLADSSGYTF.

The CDR3 DNA reads as TGCAGTGCTGAGGGGGACACTGAAGCTTTCTTT. Translation gives CSAEGDTEAFF. The chain carries TRBV20-1 and TRBJ1-1, with TRBD1 as a possible D gene (6 bases). Germline V CDR1 and CDR2: DFQATT, SNEGSKA (reference sequence). The germline V and J ends were trimmed by 5 bases and 3 bases, with 7 bases remaining between them. This CDR3 contains 11 residues.

CDR3 nucleotide sequence: TGTGCCAGCTCTAAGGGACAGTCTGATGAAGCTTTCTTT. Its protein is CASSKGQSDEAFF. The genes are TRBV18 and TRBJ1-1; 7 bases fit TRBD1. Trimming cost V 6 bases and J 7 bases; bases outside gene matches: 8. CDR1 is KGHSH and CDR2 is LQKENI in the germline V gene. The CDR3 runs 13 residues.

The gene calls are TRBV5-1 and TRBJ2-6; D might be TRBD2 (6 bases). This CDR3 has 15 amino acids. V gave up 9 bases and J gave up 0 bases, with 13 bases separating them. CDR1 is SGHRS, CDR2 YFSETQ, per germline. CDR3 residues: CATGTGSSGANVLTF. DNA for the CDR3: TGCGCCACCGGGACTGGGAGCTCTGGGGCCAACGTCCTGACTTTC.

This chain links TRBV27 with TRBJ2-7; possible D gene TRBD2, 6 bases. V was clipped by 10 bases and J by 4 bases, with 20 bases between them. The CDR3 runs 14 residues. Per germline, CDR1 MNHEY and CDR2 SMNVEV (reference sequence). This CDR3 reads CATSSWTGLYEQYF. The CDR3 DNA sequence: TGTGCCACTTCGTCCTGGACTGGACTATACGAGCAGTACTTC.

This chain joins TRBV19 and TRBJ2-5, with 9 bases identical to TRBD2. Germline-derived CDR1 and CDR2 are LNHDA and SQIVND (reference sequence). Unmatched junction bases numbered 12, after V lost 5 bases and J lost 5 bases. The CDR3 runs 16 residues. CDR3 coding DNA: TGTGCCAGTAGTCCTAGCGGGACACCAACTGGGGAGACCCAGTACTTC. As protein: CASSPSGTPTGETQYF.

This chain uses TRBV5-6 with TRBJ1-2; 9 nucleotides match TRBD1. The germline V gene has CDR1 SGHDT and CDR2 YYEEEE. This CDR3 contains 13 residues. The V gene end was trimmed by 5 bases and the J gene end by 8 bases; junction bases not matched to a gene: 7. CDR3: CASSHRGREGYTF. The CDR3 nucleotides read TGTGCCAGCAGTCACAGGGGGCGCGAAGGCTACACCTTC.

J is TRBJ2-1 and V is TRBV18; 11 bases align to TRBD2. The V and J ends lost 3 bases and 6 bases, in that order; junction bases with no gene match: 10. Looked up from germline, CDR1 is KGHSH and CDR2 is LQKENI. The CDR3 extends over 17 amino acids. The CDR3 region is CASSPLQTSGSPNEQFF. CDR3 nucleotide sequence: TGTGCCAGCTCACCCCTACAAACTAGCGGGAGCCCCAATGAGCAGTTCTTC.

This clone came up a few times. The rearrangement uses TRBV2 and TRBJ2-1; 9 bases fit TRBD2. This CDR3 spans 14 amino acids. CDR1 is SNHLY and CDR2 is FYNNEI in the germline V gene. V dropped 3 bases and J dropped 10; count of bases not matched to a gene: 7. For the CDR3, the DNA is TGTGCCAGCAGTGAGATCGAGCGGGAGGCAGAGCAGTTCTTC. This translates into CASSEIEREAEQFF.

About this clone: Other nucleotide sequences from this sample produce the same CDR3. The V gene is TRBV11-2, the J gene TRBJ2-2; 11 positions match TRBD1. CDR3 length equals 15 residues. Germline V lookup: CDR1 SGHAT, CDR2 FQNNGV. V lost 1 base, J lost 11 bases, and 6 bases stayed unmatched. The CDR3 here is CASSLAGQGGGELFF. The CDR3 DNA sequence: TGTGCCAGCAGCTTAGCGGGACAGGGGGGCGGAGAGCTGTTTTTT.

This chain links TRBV6-5 with TRBJ2-3; D gene unclear. Trimming left V 4 bases short and J 2 bases short, with 10 bases between. This CDR3 is 14 amino acids long. Germline V gene sequence: CDR1 MNHEY, CDR2 SVGAGI. The CDR3 loop reads CASSSGSATDTQYF. DNA of the CDR3: TGTGCCAGCAGTTCGGGTTCCGCCACAGATACGCAGTATTTT.

The chain is built from TRBV10-1 and TRBJ2-7; no definite D call. Per the germline V gene, CDR1 is WNHNN and CDR2 is SYGVQD (reference sequence). Between the trimmed V and J ends, which lost 0 bases and 2 bases, there was a span of 8 bases. The CDR3 is 14 amino acids. The CDR3 DNA reads TGCGCCAGCAGTGAGTCTGCTCAAGCCTACGAGCAGTACTTC. It yields the protein CASSESAQAYEQYF.

The sample holds many counts of this clone. The chain couples TRBV2 to TRBJ1-2; 7 nucleotides line up with TRBD1. The germline V gene encodes CDR1 SNHLY and CDR2 FYNNEI. V was clipped by 6 bases and J by 2 bases; unmatched bases: 6. The CDR3 has 14 residues. The CDR3 DNA reads TGTGCCAGCAGCACCGCGACAGGGAACTATGGCTACACCTTC. Amino acids: CASSTATGNYGYTF.

This clone was found a few times. V is TRBV19 and J is TRBJ2-5; TRBD2 matches 7 bases. The CDR3 sequence is 18 residues long. CDR1 and CDR2 from the germline V gene are LNHDA and SQIVND (reference sequence). Trimming removed 3 bases from V and 2 bases from J; junction bases left unmatched: 15. The CDR3 region is CASSMVPPSQAGQETQYF. The CDR3 coding sequence is TGTGCCAGTAGTATGGTCCCCCCCTCACAAGCGGGGCAAGAGACCCAGTACTTC.

This chain connects TRBV29-1 to TRBJ1-2, with D possibly matching TRBD1 (5 bases). V was shortened by 3 bases and J by 8 bases, with 7 bases between the two germline ends. The CDR3 has 10 amino acids. Germline assignment: CDR1 SQVTM and CDR2 ANQGSEA. CDR3 sequence reads: CSVDRDGYTF. The CDR3 region has the DNA TGCAGCGTTGACAGGGACGGCTACACCTTC.

This clone was counted at least ten times. This chain joins TRBV7-9 and TRBJ2-2; 8 bases match TRBD2. This CDR3 has 15 amino acids. With V trimmed by 5 bases and J by 5 bases, 7 bases remained unmatched. CDR1 and CDR2 (germline): SEHNR, FQNEAQ (reference sequence). CDR3 residues: CASSQELAVTGELFF. The CDR3, as DNA: TGTGCCAGCAGCCAAGAACTAGCGGTAACCGGGGAGCTGTTTTTT. The full variable domain, completed using reference TRBV7-9 and TRBJ2-2, is DTGVSQNPRHKITKRGQNVTFRCDPISEHNRLYWYRQTLGQGPEFLTYFQNEAQLEKSRLLSDRFSAERPKGSFSTLEIQRTEQGDSAMYLCASSQELAVTGELFFGEGSRLTVL.

This clone was seen only once. Here the CDR3 reads CASSLLVLVNNEQFF. CDR3 bases: TGTGCCAGCAGCTTATTAGTTCTCGTTAACAATGAGCAGTTCTTC. This chain uses TRBV7-2 with TRBJ2-1; D unresolved. This CDR3 has 15 amino acids. V was pared by 2 bases and J by 5 bases, with 13 bases between. The germline V gene encodes CDR1 SGHTA and CDR2 FQGNSA.

The J gene is TRBJ2-1, the V gene TRBV9; a weak D match, TRBD2 (6 bases). Germline CDR1 is SGDLS and CDR2 is YYNGEE. Trimming cost V 0 bases and J 0 bases, with 13 bases left between them. This CDR3 is built from 17 residues. CDR3 in DNA: TGTGCCAGCAGCGTAGCTTGGCGGGATGACTCCTACAATGAGCAGTTCTTC. This sequence encodes CASSVAWRDDSYNEQFF.

V usage is TRBV28 and J usage is TRBJ2-7; 13 positions match TRBD2. V dropped 5 bases and J dropped 4; count of bases not matched to a gene: 8. CDR1 is MDHEN and CDR2 is SYDVKM in the germline V gene. There are 16 residues in the CDR3. CDR3 bases: TGTGCCAGCAGTCCCATACTAGCGGGAGGGCCGTACGAGCAGTACTTC. As protein: CASSPILAGGPYEQYF.

This clone was found a few times. The chain links TRBV7-2 to TRBJ2-1; maybe TRBD2 (5 bases). The germline gives CDR1 SGHTA, CDR2 FQGNSA. The V gene lost 1 base and the J gene lost 3 bases, with 7 bases spanning the gap. The CDR3 runs to 14 residues. The CDR3: CASSLGGNYNEQFF. The CDR3 bases are TGTGCCAGCAGCTTAGGAGGGAACTACAATGAGCAGTTCTTC.

The chain employs TRBV28 and TRBJ1-2; 7 bases line up with TRBD1. CDR1 and CDR2 from the germline V gene are MDHEN and SYDVKM. The CDR3 is 15 amino acids. Unmatched junction bases numbered 12, after V lost 1 base and J lost 10 bases. The CDR3 protein is CASSLYPGGAVAYTF. The DNA for the CDR3 is TGTGCCAGCAGTTTATATCCAGGGGGTGCCGTCGCCTACACCTTC.

This chain links TRBV5-1 with TRBJ2-1, with D unresolved. Germline V lookup: CDR1 SGHRS, CDR2 YFSETQ. The CDR3 covers 11 residues. Trimming shortened V by 5 bases and J by 5 bases, and 5 bases separated the two germline ends. This CDR3 is CASSADNEQFF. Here the CDR3 DNA reads TGCGCCAGCAGTGCCGACAATGAGCAGTTCTTC.

The V call is TRBV19, the J call TRBJ1-2; D is perhaps TRBD1 (5 bases). V lost 1 base to trimming and J lost 7 bases, with 13 bases between them. The CDR3 contains 14 residues. CDR1 and CDR2 from the germline V gene are LNHDA and SQIVND (reference sequence). The CDR3 loop is CASSIATGGSGYTF. The CDR3, as DNA: TGTGCCAGTAGTATAGCCACAGGTGGTTCTGGCTACACCTTC.

The chain employs TRBV5-1 and TRBJ2-2; weak D call: TRBD2 (6 bases). CDR3 length equals 13 residues. The germline V gene has CDR1 SGHRS and CDR2 YFSETQ. V lost 5 bases and J lost 7, with 12 bases in between. The CDR3 DNA is TGCGCCAGCAGACCGGGACTCGTCGGGGAGCTGTTTTTT. Residues: CASRPGLVGELFF.

The chain combines TRBV27 with TRBJ1-2, with a tentative D call TRBD1 (5 bases). Trimming shortened V by 4 bases and J by 6 bases, and 12 bases separated the two germline ends. Germline CDR1 MNHEY, CDR2 SMNVEV (reference sequence). The CDR3 is 13 residues long. The CDR3 loop reads CASSYYRGDGYTF. The CDR3 DNA reads as TGTGCCAGCAGTTATTACCGGGGCGATGGCTACACCTTC.